A single T cell receptor beta chain is shown here with its context. V lost 4 bases and J 3 bases, leaving 8 bases between the germline ends. The CDR3 runs 13 residues. CDR1 and CDR2 from the germline V gene are WSHSY and SAAADI. This specimen belongs to a study of low-dose radiotherapy and immunotherapy resistance in tumors. Study-wide context: Those assigned to Cohort 2 were treated with 1 Gy per fraction every two weeks (13 Gy in total over 26 weeks).

cDNA synthesis used a TRAV/TRBV-specific primer set for both chains. Over around 19 PCR cycles, TCRs were amplified from a constant-region primer and V-primer adapter. Isolated mRNA underwent amplification by in vitro transcription. One entry per CDR3 protein results from TCRdb running MiXCR on the reads. The repertoire holds about 13,000 distinct CDR3 sequences, with approximately 70% as singletons. Nivolumab, ipilimumab, aspirin, low-dose cyclophosphamide and low-dose radiotherapy were given to donors. The patients who were eligible all carried advanced solid tumors that lacked tumor-infiltrating lymphocytes, meaning the tumors were TIL-negative.

The V and J genes are TRBV10-2 and TRBJ2-3; unclear D gene. The clonotype was recovered from a human donor with advanced metastatic prostate, ovarian, gallbladder or colorectal cancer (not recorded which). This table probably holds off-target reads from a library built for another chain. The CDR3: CASSGLVTDTQYF. The CDR3, as DNA: TGCGCCAGCAGTGGGCTAGTAACAGATACGCAGTATTTT.